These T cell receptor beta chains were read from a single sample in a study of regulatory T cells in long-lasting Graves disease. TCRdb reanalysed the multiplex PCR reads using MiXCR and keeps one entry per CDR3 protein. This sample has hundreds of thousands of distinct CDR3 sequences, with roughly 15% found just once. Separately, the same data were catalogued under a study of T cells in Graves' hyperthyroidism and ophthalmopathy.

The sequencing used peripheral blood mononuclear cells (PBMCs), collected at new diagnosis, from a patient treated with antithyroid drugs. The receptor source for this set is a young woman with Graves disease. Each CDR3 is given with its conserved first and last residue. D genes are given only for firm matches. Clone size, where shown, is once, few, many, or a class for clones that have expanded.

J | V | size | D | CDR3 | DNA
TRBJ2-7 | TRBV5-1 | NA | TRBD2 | CASSLVSGKYEQYF | TGCGCCAGCAGCTTGGTTAGCGGGAAATACGAGCAGTACTTC
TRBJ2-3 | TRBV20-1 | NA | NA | CSALDEGTDTQYF | TGCAGTGCTCTGGACGAGGGCACAGATACGCAGTATTTT
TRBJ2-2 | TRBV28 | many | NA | CASSFGFRPNTGELFF | TGTGCCAGCAGTTTTGGATTTCGCCCGAACACCGGGGAGCTGTTTTTT
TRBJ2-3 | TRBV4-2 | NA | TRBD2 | CASSPGTSVDTQYF | TGTGCCAGCAGCCCCGGGACTAGTGTAGATACGCAGTATTTT
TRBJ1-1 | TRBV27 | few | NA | CASSLSTSSNTEAFF | TGTGCCAGCAGTTTATCGACGTCATCGAACACTGAAGCTTTCTTT
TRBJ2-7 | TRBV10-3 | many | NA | CAISARENGEYEQYF | TGTGCCATCAGTGCTAGGGAGAACGGCGAGTACGAGCAGTACTTC
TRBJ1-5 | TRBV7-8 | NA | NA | CASSSRPRTQGNQPQHF | TGTGCCAGCAGCTCCCGACCAAGAACACAGGGAAATCAGCCCCAGCATTTT
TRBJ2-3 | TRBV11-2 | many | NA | CASSLALGADTQYF | TGTGCCAGCAGCCTCGCCTTGGGCGCAGATACGCAGTATTTT
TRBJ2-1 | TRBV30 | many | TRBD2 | CAWSGPGLVDEQFF | TGTGCCTGGAGCGGGCCGGGACTAGTGGATGAGCAGTTCTTC
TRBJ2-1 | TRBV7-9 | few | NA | CASSFRDNEQFF | TGTGCCAGCAGCTTTAGGGACAATGAGCAGTTCTTC